This is a list of T cell receptor beta chains from one sample in a study of regulatory T cells in long-lasting Graves disease. TCRdb passed the multiplex PCR reads through MiXCR, listing each CDR3 protein once. The sample consists of 420,000 or so distinct CDR3 sequences, 16% of them appearing once. These data were likewise used in another study, on T cells in Graves' hyperthyroidism and ophthalmopathy.

The input for sequencing was peripheral blood mononuclear cells (PBMCs), taken at new diagnosis, from a patient treated with antithyroid drugs. All receptors come from a young woman with Graves disease. CDR3s include the opening cysteine and the closing phenylalanine or tryptophan. The D gene is left open where the match is weak.

>TRBV7-8|TRBJ2-5|NA
CASSLDINQETQYF
>TRBV6-2/TRBV6-3|TRBJ2-3|NA
CASSYSPDTYTDTQYF
>TRBV11-2|TRBJ2-7|NA
CASSLNLSYEQYF
>TRBV28|TRBJ2-7|NA
CATRDTNYEQYF
>TRBV7-9|TRBJ2-1|NA
CASSEHNEQFF
>TRBV28|TRBJ1-2|TRBD1
CASTATGSYGYTF
>TRBV20-1|TRBJ1-2|TRBD1
CSALTGSYGYTF
>TRBV6-2/TRBV6-3|NA|TRBD2
CASSYPAGTSGRAGYEQFF
>TRBV3-1|TRBJ2-7|NA
CASSLYAEQYF
>TRBV28|TRBJ1-4|TRBD1
CASRTGTEKLFF
>TRBV11-2|TRBJ2-5|TRBD2
CASSLASGTAGTQYF
>TRBV5-6|TRBJ1-1|NA
CASSTVSDPNTEAFF
>TRBV27|TRBJ2-1|TRBD2
CASSWSGSYYNEQFF
>TRBV7-9|TRBJ2-7|NA
CASSSNRERYEQYF
>TRBV7-6|TRBJ1-1|NA
CASSTPPDSSNTEAFF
>TRBV20-1|TRBJ2-5|TRBD2
CSASGSREVFETQYF
>TRBV6-1|TRBJ2-7|TRBD1
CASSTGEHEQYF
>TRBV7-3|TRBJ2-3|NA
CASSLMLTDTQYF
>TRBV4-3|TRBJ2-1|TRBD1
CASSQSRQGIYDEQFF
>TRBV30|TRBJ2-5|TRBD2
CAWSTTSGYQETQYF
>TRBV19|TRBJ2-3|NA
CASMTTGGHGTDTQYF
>TRBV24-1|TRBJ1-2|NA
CATSDLDTTGGYTF
>TRBV20-1|TRBJ2-7|NA
CSARGAAYEQYF
>TRBV7-9|TRBJ2-1|TRBD2
CASSLVSGVKWNEQFF
>TRBV27|TRBJ1-4|NA
CASRRAGLGVEKLFF
>TRBV28|TRBJ2-1|TRBD2
CASSSFGSGSSYNEQFF
>TRBV7-8|TRBJ1-6|NA
CASSLAGGNSPLHF
>TRBV7-2|TRBJ2-2|NA
CASSIAVNTGELFF
>TRBV27|TRBJ2-1|NA
CASSALVAGYEQFF
>TRBV5-1|TRBJ2-1|NA
CASSLVRGNYNEQFF
>TRBV12-3/TRBV12-4|TRBJ2-1|NA
CASRPTGTPRSNEQFF
>TRBV6-5|TRBJ1-5|NA
CASSSQVNQPQHF
>TRBV7-3|TRBJ2-1|NA
CASTFGTRNEQFF
>TRBV28|TRBJ2-3|TRBD2
CASSLAGADTQYF
>TRBV20-1|TRBJ2-4|TRBD2
CSASPSGSWYEQYF
>TRBV28|TRBJ2-1|NA
CASSLALYRNEQFF
>TRBV6-1|TRBJ1-6|NA
CASSPFRGSYNSPLHF